The 32 T cell receptor beta chains reported below all come from one sample, sequenced in a study of cytomegalovirus exposure and HLA in healthy donors (dated by TCRdb to about 2017). Library prep was done by the immunoSEQ multiplex PCR assay. For the multiplex PCR, a mixture combining 60 forward primers for TCR Vbeta segments and 13 reverse primers for TCR Jbeta segments was used. Entries here come from immuneACCESS through TCRdb and include only in-frame sequences with V and J called. Some clones fail to appear in such tables; in the studies checked, an unresolved V gene covers under half of the shortfall, and the cause of the remainder is unknown. The table for this sample lists about 160,000 clones; around 80% of them were counted only once. The ten largest clones represent 1.9% of the sample. Source material: PBMCs. All receptors come from a man younger than 30 in good health and CMV-seronegative.

V usage is TRBV6-4 and J usage is TRBJ1-4; D might be TRBD1 (5 bases). CDR3 length: 15 amino acids. The ends were cut back, 8 bases at V and 7 bases at J, with 20 bases in the middle. Germline V gene data show CDR1 as MRHNA and CDR2 as SNTAGT. The CDR3 spells CASLVAGLLREKLFF. The CDR3, as DNA: TGTGCCAGCCTAGTGGCAGGGTTGCTACGTGAAAAACTGTTTTTT.

This chain uses TRBV15 with TRBJ1-2; a possible D gene is TRBD1 (5 bases). V lost 0 bases, J lost 0 bases, and 11 bases lay in between. From germline, CDR1 is LNHNV and CDR2 YYDKDF (reference sequence). There are 16 residues in the CDR3. DNA for the CDR3: TGTGCCACCAGCAGAGATAGACAACAGGCTAACTATGGCTACACCTTC. This translates into CATSRDRQQANYGYTF.

The chain links TRBV7-8 to TRBJ2-1; D is unresolved. The CDR3 contains 16 residues. Germline values: CDR1 SGHVS, CDR2 FQNEAQ. V was pared by 0 bases and J by 2 bases, with 11 bases between. CDR3 nucleotide sequence: TGTGCCAGCAGCTTAGCGAGGATTGTTACCTACAATGAGCAGTTCTTC. It translates to CASSLARIVTYNEQFF.

The chain couples TRBV5-8 to TRBJ2-1; 13 nucleotides align to TRBD2. The CDR3 is 20 amino acids. The V gene end was trimmed by 4 bases and the J gene end by 2 bases; junction bases not matched to a gene: 15. The germline gives CDR1 SGHTS, CDR2 YDEGEE. The CDR3 DNA sequence: TGTGCCAGCAGCAGGGGTCCGGGACTAGCGGGACCGGGGGCCTACAATGAGCAGTTCTTC. Translated, it gives CASSRGPGLAGPGAYNEQFF.

The CDR3 DNA reads as TGCGCCAGCAGCGATAACTCTAACTATGGCTACACCTTC. It yields the protein CASSDNSNYGYTF. The chain uses TRBV5-1 and TRBJ1-2; D not certain. This CDR3 has 13 amino acids. V was cut by 4 bases and J by 0 bases, with 7 bases left in between. Germline-derived CDR1 and CDR2 are SGHRS and YFSETQ. The full variable domain, rest sourced from reference TRBV5-1 and TRBJ1-2, is KAGVTQTPRYLIKTRGQQVTLSCSPISGHRSVSWYQQTPGQGLQFLFEYFSETQRNKGNFPGRFSGRQFSNSRSEMNVSTLELGDSALYLCASSDNSNYGYTFGSGTRLTVV.

A note on this clone: Sequence at one end of the junction differs from germline and may be a read error. The V gene is TRBV7-9, the J gene TRBJ1-1; 10 bases are shared with TRBD1. Germline V gene sequence: CDR1 SEHNR, CDR2 FQNEAQ (reference sequence). This CDR3 has 15 amino acids. The CDR3 loop is CSSSALRDRGSEAFF. The CDR3 DNA sequence: TGTTCCAGCAGCGCGCTCCGGGACAGGGGCTCTGAAGCTTTCTTT.

This chain joins TRBV5-4 and TRBJ1-4; tentatively, D is TRBD1 (6 bases). The CDR3 has 15 residues. CDR1 and CDR2 from the germline V gene are SGHNT and YYREEE (reference sequence). V was trimmed by 5 bases and J by 1 base, leaving 12 bases between them. CDR3 residues: CASSDAQGTNEKLFF. CDR3 coding DNA: TGTGCCAGCAGTGACGCACAGGGAACTAATGAAAAACTGTTTTTT. Drawing the rest from reference TRBV5-4 and TRBJ1-4, the complete variable domain is ETGVTQSPTHLIKTRGQQVTLRCSSQSGHNTVSWYQQALGQGPQFIFQYYREEENGRGNFPPRFSGLQFPNYSSELNVNALELDDSALYLCASSDAQGTNEKLFFGSGTQLSVL.

This clone has only a few counts. The genes are TRBV4-1 and TRBJ2-1, with 8 bases identical to TRBD2. Germline loops: CDR1 MGHRA, CDR2 YSYEKL. The CDR3 runs to 15 residues. Unmatched junction bases numbered 8, after V lost 2 bases and J lost 8 bases. The CDR3 loop is CASSQPAGVSDEQFF. In DNA, the CDR3 is TGCGCCAGCAGCCAACCAGCGGGAGTCAGCGATGAGCAGTTCTTC.

The chain combines TRBV7-9 with TRBJ2-1, with 8 nucleotides matching TRBD1. Germline trimming cut 6 bases from V and 4 bases from J; bases unmatched to any gene: 14. The CDR3 spans 17 residues. In germline, CDR1 is SEHNR, CDR2 FQNEAQ (reference sequence). CDR3 sequence (DNA): TGTGCCAGCAGTCCACAGGGGGGCGGTGGGGCTTACAATGAGCAGTTCTTC. Translation: CASSPQGGGGAYNEQFF.

This chain uses TRBV5-1 with TRBJ1-5; a weak D match, TRBD1 (5 bases). Germline CDR1 is SGHRS and CDR2 is YFSETQ. CDR3 length: 13 residues. Trimming pared 4 bases from V and 6 bases from J, leaving 11 bases between. The CDR3 nucleotides are TGCGCCAGCAGCCAGGAGGGGAGTCAGCCCCAGCATTTT. This gives the protein CASSQEGSQPQHF.

The CDR3 is CASSRGPNEQFF. In nucleotides, the CDR3 is TGTGCCAGCAGCAGAGGGCCTAATGAGCAGTTCTTC. The rearrangement uses TRBV11-3 and TRBJ2-1, with D maybe TRBD2 (5 bases). This CDR3 is built from 12 residues. V lost 5 bases, J lost 7 bases, and 9 bases lay in between. CDR1 is SGHNT, CDR2 YENEEA, per germline.

The CDR3 is CASSPSLLGGYNEQFF. For the CDR3, the DNA is TGTGCCAGCAGCCCCTCTCTCCTCGGGGGTTACAATGAGCAGTTCTTC. The chain has TRBV7-2 and TRBJ2-1; the D gene is possibly TRBD2 (6 bases). V lost 5 bases and J lost 4, with 18 bases in between. Germline loops: CDR1 SGHTA, CDR2 FQGNSA. CDR3 length equals 16 residues.

The chain couples TRBV5-1 to TRBJ2-1; D is ambiguous. Trimming took 7 bases from V and 3 from J, leaving 14 bases between them. The CDR3 sequence is 14 residues long. From germline, CDR1 is SGHRS and CDR2 YFSETQ. The CDR3 spells CASYPQNIYNEQFF. The DNA of the CDR3 is TGCGCCAGCTACCCTCAGAACATCTACAATGAGCAGTTCTTC.

The chain combines TRBV7-9 with TRBJ1-2; tentative D call: TRBD1 (5 bases). Between the trimmed V and J ends, which lost 6 bases and 4 bases, there was a span of 15 bases. CDR1 is SEHNR, CDR2 FQNEAQ, per germline (reference sequence). The CDR3 is 14 amino acids. CDR3: CASSSQQVLYGYTF. DNA of the CDR3: TGTGCCAGCAGTTCGCAACAGGTCCTCTATGGCTACACCTTC.

The gene calls are TRBV25-1 and TRBJ1-2; D gene ambiguous. This CDR3 is 16 amino acids long. CDR1 is MGHDK and CDR2 is SYGVNS in the germline V gene. V shed 1 base and J shed 9 bases, with 21 bases lying between them. The CDR3 nucleotides read TGTGCCAGCAGTGAATCGAGCGGTCCGACCTACAATCGCTACACCTTC. Protein sequence: CASSESSGPTYNRYTF.

The V and J genes are TRBV30 and TRBJ2-4, with D unclear. The CDR3 length is 13 residues. The V end lost 3 bases, the J end lost 3 bases, and 9 bases lay between the germline ends. Germline CDR1 and CDR2: GTSNPN and SVGIG (reference sequence). CDR3 amino acids: CAWRSLFKNIQYF. The DNA for the CDR3 is TGTGCCTGGAGGAGTCTGTTCAAAAACATTCAGTACTTC.

The sample holds a few counts of this clone. The gene calls are TRBV7-9 and TRBJ1-4; D gene uncertain. From germline, CDR1 is SEHNR and CDR2 FQNEAQ (reference sequence). This CDR3 comprises 15 residues. Trimming left V 5 bases short and J 0 bases short, with 10 bases between. CDR3 in DNA: TGTGCCAGCAGCCACCCCACAACAACTAATGAAAAACTGTTTTTT. It codes for CASSHPTTTNEKLFF. Based on the CDR3 plus reference TRBV7-9 and TRBJ1-4, the full variable domain is DTGVSQNPRHKITKRGQNVTFRCDPISEHNRLYWYRQTLGQGPEFLTYFQNEAQLEKSRLLSDRFSAERPKGSFSTLEIQRTEQGDSAMYLCASSHPTTTNEKLFFGSGTQLSVL.

V is TRBV2 and J is TRBJ1-1, with 9 bases identical to TRBD1. The CDR3 contains 12 residues. Per germline, CDR1 SNHLY and CDR2 FYNNEI. V was clipped by 5 bases and J by 9 bases; unmatched bases: 4. The CDR3 sequence is CASSLDRGKAFF. DNA for the CDR3: TGTGCCAGCAGTTTAGACAGGGGGAAAGCTTTCTTT.

On this clone itself: At one end the junction does not follow the germline gene, possibly because of a read error. The chain recombines TRBV5-6 with TRBJ2-3; TRBD2 is a possible D gene (6 bases). The CDR3 is made up of 15 amino acids. Germline V lookup: CDR1 SGHDT, CDR2 YYEEEE. The CDR3 sequence: CAGSFPGSSADTQYF. As DNA, the CDR3 is TGTGCCGGCAGCTTCCCGGGGTCTAGCGCAGATACGCAGTATTTT.

This clone has only one observation. The genes are TRBV15 and TRBJ2-2, with D unclear. The CDR3 extends over 12 amino acids. The V gene lost 0 bases and the J gene lost 7 bases, with 3 bases spanning the gap. The germline gives CDR1 LNHNV, CDR2 YYDKDF (reference sequence). In DNA form, the CDR3 reads TGTGCCACCAGCAGAGAGTACGGGGAGCTGTTTTTT. This sequence encodes CATSREYGELFF.

The chain couples TRBV7-3 to TRBJ2-5; perhaps TRBD1 as D (6 bases). Germline CDR1 reads SGHTA; CDR2 reads FQGTGA. The CDR3 length is 13 residues. Trimming pared 4 bases from V and 2 bases from J, leaving 8 bases between. Written as DNA, the CDR3 is TGTGCCAGCAGCTCACAGGGACAAGAGACCCAGTACTTC. Translated, it gives CASSSQGQETQYF. The entire variable domain, with the rest obtained from reference TRBV7-3 and TRBJ2-5, is as follows: GAGVSQTPSNKVTEKGKYVELRCDPISGHTALYWYRQSLGQGPEFLIYFQGTGAADDSGLPNDRFFAVRPEGSVSTLKIQRTERGDSAVYLCASSSQGQETQYFGPGTRLLVL.

The rearrangement joins TRBV4-3 to TRBJ1-2; 8 bases fit TRBD1. Germline CDR1 and CDR2: LGHNA and YSLEER. J gave up 2 bases and V 2 bases, and 7 bases lay outside the gene matches. The CDR3 is made up of 16 amino acids. The CDR3 DNA follows: TGCGCCAGCAGCCAACACTCGACAGGGGCGAACTATGGCTACACCTTC. Translating it yields CASSQHSTGANYGYTF.

This clone has just a few counts. The V call is TRBV6-1, the J call TRBJ1-2; D might be TRBD1 (5 bases). CDR1 and CDR2 from the germline V gene are MNHNS and SASEGT. This CDR3 contains 14 residues. Trimming cost V 3 bases and J 4 bases, with 12 bases left between them. CDR3 sequence reads: CASSDKWRGYGYTF. The CDR3 nucleotides read TGTGCCAGCAGTGATAAGTGGAGGGGCTATGGCTACACCTTC.

The chain recombines TRBV28 with TRBJ1-5; D gene uncertain. Germline V gene data show CDR1 as MDHEN and CDR2 as SYDVKM. CDR3 length: 13 amino acids. V gave up 6 bases and J gave up 0 bases, with 6 bases separating them. CDR3 sequence: CASRTYSNQPQHF. The CDR3 region has the DNA TGTGCCAGCAGAACCTATAGCAATCAGCCCCAGCATTTT.

V usage is TRBV6-5 and J usage is TRBJ2-7; D gene ambiguous. The CDR3 spans 14 residues. The germline V and J ends were trimmed by 0 bases and 1 base, with 7 bases remaining between them. Per germline, CDR1 MNHEY and CDR2 SVGAGI. The CDR3, as DNA: TGTGCCAGCAGTTACTCCCGCGGTTCCTACGAGCAGTACTTC. Its protein product is CASSYSRGSYEQYF.

The V gene is TRBV5-1, the J gene TRBJ2-7, with D perhaps TRBD2 (5 bases). CDR1 SGHRS and CDR2 YFSETQ come from the germline V gene. CDR3 length: 15 amino acids. Trimming cost V 0 bases and J 2 bases, with 12 bases left between them. CDR3 DNA: TGCGCCAGCAGCTTGGGAACTGGACTTGCCTACGAGCAGTACTTC. Protein sequence: CASSLGTGLAYEQYF. The whole variable domain, remainder taken from reference TRBV5-1 and TRBJ2-7, is KAGVTQTPRYLIKTRGQQVTLSCSPISGHRSVSWYQQTPGQGLQFLFEYFSETQRNKGNFPGRFSGRQFSNSRSEMNVSTLELGDSALYLCASSLGTGLAYEQYFGPGTRLTVT.

The chain joins TRBV6-5 to TRBJ2-1, with a tentative D call TRBD1 (6 bases). CDR1 MNHEY and CDR2 SVGAGI come from the germline V gene. V lost 6 bases and J lost 5, with 17 bases in between. The CDR3 extends over 15 amino acids. CDR3 in DNA: TGTGCCAGCAGCTTCACAGGGCCGGCGGACAATGAGCAGTTCTTC. Translating it yields CASSFTGPADNEQFF.

V usage is TRBV28 and J usage is TRBJ2-7; D is unresolved. V dropped 7 bases and J dropped 5 bases, with 12 bases sitting between them. The CDR3 has 12 amino acids. The germline V gene has CDR1 MDHEN and CDR2 SYDVKM. The CDR3 DNA follows: TGTGCCAGCACCTTCGGTGGAGACGAGCAGTACTTC. It encodes CASTFGGDEQYF.

The genes are TRBV7-9 and TRBJ1-2; 7 nucleotides align to TRBD1. The germline CDR1 and CDR2 sequences are SEHNR and FQNEAQ (reference sequence). CDR3 length: 16 residues. Unmatched junction bases numbered 10, after V lost 5 bases and J lost 1 base. CDR3 in amino acids: CASSPSRGQHNYGYTF. In DNA form, the CDR3 reads TGTGCCAGCAGCCCTAGCCGGGGACAGCATAACTATGGCTACACCTTC.

This chain uses TRBV14 with TRBJ2-1, with 10 nucleotides matching TRBD1. The length of the CDR3 is 19 residues. Unmatched junction bases numbered 13, after V lost 3 bases and J lost 2 bases. The germline V gene has CDR1 SGHDN and CDR2 FVKESK. CDR3 in DNA: TGTGCCAGCAGCCACCGGAAAAAATTGACAGGGGGCGCCTACAATGAGCAGTTCTTC. It codes for CASSHRKKLTGGAYNEQFF.

The gene calls are TRBV5-8 and TRBJ1-5; TRBD1 aligns across 8 bases. V gave up 4 bases and J gave up 7 bases; unmatched junction bases: 10. This CDR3 contains 15 residues. CDR1 is SGHTS, CDR2 YDEGEE, per germline. The CDR3 DNA follows: TGTGCCAGCAGCCTTGGACAGGGAATGAGGCAGCCCCAGCATTTT. Protein sequence: CASSLGQGMRQPQHF.

The chain carries TRBV4-1 and TRBJ1-5, with no clear D. The CDR3 covers 14 residues. CDR1 and CDR2 from the germline V gene are MGHRA and YSYEKL. The V end lost 5 bases, the J end lost 6 bases, and 14 bases lay between the germline ends. DNA for the CDR3: TGCGCCAGCAGCTCCCGAGAGGGTACTCAGCCCCAGCATTTT. Translating it yields CASSSREGTQPQHF.